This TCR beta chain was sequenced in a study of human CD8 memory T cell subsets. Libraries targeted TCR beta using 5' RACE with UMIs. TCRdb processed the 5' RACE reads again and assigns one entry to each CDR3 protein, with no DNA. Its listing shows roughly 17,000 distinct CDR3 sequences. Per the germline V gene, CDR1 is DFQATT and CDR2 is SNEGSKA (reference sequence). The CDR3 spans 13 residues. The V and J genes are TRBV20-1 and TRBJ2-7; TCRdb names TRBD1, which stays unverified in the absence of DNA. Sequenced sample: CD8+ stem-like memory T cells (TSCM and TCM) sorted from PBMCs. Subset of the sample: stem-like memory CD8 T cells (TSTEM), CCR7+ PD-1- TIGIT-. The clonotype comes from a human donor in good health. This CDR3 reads CSASGTEYYEQYF.